These 26 T cell receptor beta chains were sequenced from one sample in a study of T cells after yellow fever vaccination. Using its own MiXCR run on the 5' RACE reads, TCRdb lists one record per CDR3 protein. The data contain a few hundred thousand distinct CDR3 sequences, under 14% of them seen just once; the ten biggest clones take up roughly a sixth. The source material was PBMCs, sampled on the day of the first yellow fever vaccination. Every receptor here comes from a man aged 18 to 30 who received the YFV17D yellow fever vaccine.

Ten or more counts support this clonotype. This sequence joins TRBV7-2 and TRBJ2-1, with TRBD2 identical over 11 bases. Germline lookup yields CDR1 SGHTA and CDR2 FQGNSA. The CDR3 has 15 residues. The V gene end was trimmed by 2 bases and the J gene end by 4 bases; junction bases not matched to a gene: 1. This CDR3 reads CASSLLAGGYNEQFF. DNA of the CDR3: TGTGCCAGCAGCTTACTAGCGGGGGGTTACAATGAGCAGTTCTTC.

This clonotype showed up just once. The chain employs TRBV28 and TRBJ1-5; 7 nucleotides agree with TRBD1. The CDR3 consists of 14 residues. Trimming at V came to 4 bases and at J to 6 bases, leaving 6 bases not matched to a gene. Per the germline V gene, CDR1 is MDHEN and CDR2 is SYDVKM. The DNA for the CDR3 is TGTGCCAGCAGTTCCGTGACAGGGACTCAGCCCCAGCATTTT. Its protein is CASSSVTGTQPQHF.

This clonotype came up a few times. This rearrangement joins TRBV5-1 to TRBJ2-7; D may correspond to TRBD1 or TRBD2 (5 bases each). The CDR3 has 14 residues. CDR1 and CDR2 from the germline V gene are SGHRS and YFSETQ. Trimming took off 0 bases at V and 5 bases at J, with 12 bases between the two ends. The CDR3 bases are TGCGCCAGCAGCTTGGCCAGGGAGTTGGACGAGCAGTACTTC. Translated: CASSLARELDEQYF.

The V call is TRBV12-3 or TRBV12-4, the J call TRBJ1-2; weak D call: TRBD1 (5 bases). V lost 0 bases, J lost 4 bases, and 12 bases lay in between. The CDR3 covers 15 residues. The CDR3 DNA follows: TGTGCCAGCAGTTTAGCGTCAAAGGGACCCTATGGCTACACCTTC. It codes for CASSLASKGPYGYTF.

This clonotype was counted only a few times. The chain joins TRBV4-2 to TRBJ2-7; TRBD2 aligns across 8 bases. This CDR3 has 16 residues. V was clipped by 0 bases and J by 4 bases; unmatched bases: 8. CDR1 and CDR2 (germline): LGHNA, YNFKEQ. The CDR3 region is CASSQDLGGGTYEQYF. The DNA for the CDR3 is TGTGCCAGCAGCCAAGATCTGGGCGGGGGGACTTACGAGCAGTACTTC.

This clonotype was seen a few times. The chain uses TRBV7-8 and TRBJ1-5; unclear D gene. The CDR3 extends over 13 amino acids. The germline CDR1 and CDR2 sequences are SGHVS and FQNEAQ. V gave up 5 bases and J gave up 7 bases, with 12 bases separating them. The CDR3 nucleotides read TGTGCCAGCAGCCAGGAGGCCAGCCAGCCCCAGCATTTT. Translated, it gives CASSQEASQPQHF.

This chain links TRBV6-5 with TRBJ2-7; TRBD2 might be the D (5 bases). Looked up from germline, CDR1 is MNHEY and CDR2 is SVGAGI. The V and J ends lost 2 bases and 4 bases respectively, with 12 bases between them. CDR3 length: 14 amino acids. CDR3 region: CASSYKATKYEQYF. DNA for the CDR3: TGTGCCAGCAGTTACAAAGCGACTAAGTACGAGCAGTACTTC.

The chain has TRBV12-3 or TRBV12-4 and TRBJ2-1; D is perhaps TRBD2 (6 bases). The CDR3 runs 12 residues. V lost 5 bases to trimming and J lost 9 bases, with 11 bases between them. CDR3 sequence: CASSPTSSEQFF. For the CDR3, the DNA is TGTGCCAGCAGTCCTACTAGCAGTGAGCAGTTCTTC.

This clonotype was seen repeatedly, ten times or more. The rearrangement links TRBV20-1 to TRBJ2-7; D is unclear. The germline CDR1 and CDR2 sequences are DFQATT and SNEGSKA (reference sequence). With 0 bases removed from V and 2 bases from J, the gap between germline ends came to 8 bases. This CDR3 is built from 13 residues. CDR3 loop: CSARDVRTYEQYV. CDR3 nucleotides: TGCAGTGCTAGAGACGTCAGGACCTACGAGCAGTACGTC.

The chain has TRBV29-1 and TRBJ1-1; TRBD1 agrees at 8 bases. The CDR3 consists of 14 residues. The J segment lost 4 bases and the V segment lost 5 bases, leaving 9 bases of the junction unmatched. CDR1 is SQVTM, CDR2 ANQGSEA, per germline. The CDR3, as DNA: TGCAGCGTTTTCCGGAGAACAGGGGGCACTGAAGCTTTCTTT. Translating gives CSVFRRTGGTEAFF.

This clonotype has a handful of counts. This chain joins TRBV4-2 and TRBJ1-1, with D perhaps TRBD1 (6 bases). CDR1 is LGHNA, CDR2 YNFKEQ, per germline. The CDR3 has 14 residues. V was pared by 1 base and J by 5 bases, with 11 bases between. The CDR3 loop is CASSQGGRETEAFF. As DNA, the CDR3 is TGTGCCAGCAGCCAAGGGGGGCGGGAAACTGAAGCTTTCTTT.

The genes are TRBV7-6 and TRBJ2-7, with TRBD1 matching over 7 bases. The length of the CDR3 is 15 residues. From germline, CDR1 is SGHVS and CDR2 FNYEAQ. With 6 bases clipped from V and 6 bases from J, the junction kept 14 bases outside the gene matches. In DNA form, the CDR3 reads TGTGCCAGCAGTTTGACGACAGGGCCAACTTCCGAGCAGTACGTC. It codes for CASSLTTGPTSEQYV.

DNA for the CDR3: TGTGCCAGCTCACGAGCGACGGGGGGCGCTTACACCGGGGAGCTGTTTTTT. Protein sequence: CASSRATGGAYTGELFF. The rearrangement joins TRBV18 to TRBJ2-2; perhaps TRBD2 as D (7 bases). The CDR3 is 17 residues long. The germline V gene encodes CDR1 KGHSH and CDR2 LQKENI. V gave up 4 bases and J gave up 3 bases, with 18 bases separating them. Complete variable domain (other parts from reference TRBV18 and TRBJ2-2): NAGVMQNPRHLVRRRGQEARLRCSPMKGHSHVYWYRQLPEEGLKFMVYLQKENIIDESGMPKERFSAEFPKEGPSILRIQQVVRGDSAAYFCASSRATGGAYTGELFFGEGSRLTVL.

V and J are TRBV7-2 and TRBJ2-7; the match to TRBD2 covers 12 bases. Germline V gene lookup returns CDR1 SGHTA and CDR2 FQGNSA. V gave up 3 bases and J gave up 4 bases; unmatched junction bases: 4. The CDR3 sequence is 15 residues long. The CDR3 nucleotides are TGTGCCAGCAGCTTCACTAGCGGGGGGCAATACGAGCAGTACTTC. This encodes CASSFTSGGQYEQYF.

The J gene is TRBJ1-1, the V gene TRBV7-2, with TRBD1 as a possible D gene (6 bases). Trimming took off 4 bases at V and 3 bases at J, with 9 bases between the two ends. Germline lookup yields CDR1 SGHTA and CDR2 FQGNSA. The CDR3 length is 13 residues. CDR3 sequence reads: CASSSSGDTEAFF. Written as DNA, the CDR3 is TGTGCCAGCAGCTCATCAGGGGACACTGAAGCTTTCTTT.

Only a few counts were recorded for this clonotype. The V call is TRBV6-5, the J call TRBJ2-2; 7 nucleotides agree with TRBD1. Germline CDR1 reads MNHEY; CDR2 reads SVGAGI. V shed 6 bases and J 6 bases; nucleotides not matched to a gene: 4. The CDR3 consists of 13 residues. The CDR3 DNA reads TGTGCCAGCAGCTACAGGGGTTCCGGGGAGCTGTTTTTT. This translates into CASSYRGSGELFF.

V usage is TRBV28 and J usage is TRBJ2-1, with a tentative D call TRBD1 (8 bases). CDR3 length: 17 amino acids. Deletions cut 8 bases from V and 0 bases from J, with 20 bases between. Per germline, CDR1 MDHEN and CDR2 SYDVKM. CDR3 coding DNA: TGTGCCAGCCGTTACAGGGGGGGCGCTAGCTCCTACAATGAGCAGTTCTTC. As protein: CASRYRGGASSYNEQFF.

This clonotype has just a few counts. This chain connects TRBV7-2 to TRBJ2-1; 8 bases map to TRBD2. Germline V gene data show CDR1 as SGHTA and CDR2 as FQGNSA. This CDR3 spans 15 amino acids. V trimming: 8 bases; J trimming: 7 bases; junction bases outside the gene matches: 13. The CDR3 coding sequence is TGTGCCAGCGCCCCATGGCGGGGGGCGGGGAATGAGCAGTTCTTC. This encodes CASAPWRGAGNEQFF.

A remark on this clonotype: A much larger clone differs from this one at a single base, so this may be a read error. The chain is built from TRBV6-4 and TRBJ2-3, with 10 bases fitting TRBD2. The junction had 1 base not matched to a gene; V was cut back by 0 bases and J by 4 bases. The CDR3 runs 15 residues. The germline V gene encodes CDR1 MRHNA and CDR2 SNTAGT. This chain's CDR3 is CASSDSSGGPDTQYF. The CDR3 DNA reads TGTGCCAGCAGTGACTCTAGCGGGGGGCCAGATACGCAGTATTTT.

The J gene is TRBJ1-1, the V gene TRBV20-1; D call uncertain. The germline V gene encodes CDR1 DFQATT and CDR2 SNEGSKA (reference sequence). This CDR3 region has 11 residues. Trimming left V 0 bases short and J 3 bases short, with 2 bases between. DNA of the CDR3: TGCAGTGCTAGAGATGACACTGAAGCTTTCTTT. It specifies CSARDDTEAFF.

The chain couples TRBV28 to TRBJ1-5; D gene uncertain. The CDR3 extends over 15 amino acids. Trimming shortened V by 8 bases and J by 2 bases, and 16 bases separated the two germline ends. Germline CDR1 is MDHEN and CDR2 is SYDVKM. This CDR3 is CASSPIGEGNQPQHF. CDR3 coding DNA: TGTGCCAGCTCGCCCATTGGGGAGGGCAATCAGCCCCAGCATTTT.

The sample holds a few counts of this clonotype. The V and J genes are TRBV12-3 or TRBV12-4 and TRBJ2-1; 7 bases match TRBD1. The CDR3 is made up of 20 amino acids. The V and J ends lost 4 bases and 6 bases, in that order; junction bases with no gene match: 24. The DNA of the CDR3 is TGTGCCAGCAGTTCGAGGAAGAGAGGGGGCGTGGGCAAGGTTAGCAATGAGCAGTTCTTC. Protein: CASSSRKRGGVGKVSNEQFF.

This clonotype was found a few times. The chain combines TRBV7-2 with TRBJ1-1, with no clear D. Looked up from germline, CDR1 is SGHTA and CDR2 is FQGNSA. This CDR3 is 15 amino acids long. V was trimmed by 9 bases and J by 1 base, leaving 18 bases between them. CDR3 sequence: CASNAGPGGNTEAFF. CDR3 DNA sequence: TGTGCCAGTAACGCCGGACCGGGAGGGAACACTGAAGCTTTCTTT. Drawing the rest from reference TRBV7-2 and TRBJ1-1, the complete variable domain is GAGVSQSPSNKVTEKGKDVELRCDPISGHTALYWYRQSLGQGLEFLIYFQGNSAPDKSGLPSDRFSAERTGGSVSTLTIQRTQQEDSAVYLCASNAGPGGNTEAFFGQGTRLTVV.

V gene TRBV7-7 combines with J gene TRBJ2-2; no reliable D call. Germline lookup yields CDR1 SSHAT and CDR2 FNYEAQ (reference sequence). This CDR3 is 16 amino acids long. Trimming left V 3 bases short and J 7 bases short, with 18 bases between. The CDR3 reads CASSFSRLGNGGELFF. The CDR3 bases are TGTGCCAGCAGCTTCTCGAGATTGGGGAATGGCGGGGAGCTGTTTTTT. The full variable domain, its missing parts supplied by reference TRBV7-7 and TRBJ2-2, is GAGVSQSPRYKVTKRGQDVTLRCDPISSHATLYWYQQALGQGPEFLTYFNYEAQPDKSGLPSDRFSAERPEGSISTLTIQRTEQRDSAMYRCASSFSRLGNGGELFFGEGSRLTVL.

This clonotype has a count of ten or more. This chain joins TRBV5-1 and TRBJ2-1; D perhaps matches TRBD2 (6 bases). The CDR3 consists of 14 residues. Trimming removed 7 bases from V and 8 bases from J, with 19 bases in between. CDR1 is SGHRS, CDR2 YFSETQ, per germline. The chain's CDR3 is CASSGGVFRDEQFF. CDR3 nucleotides: TGCGCCAGCTCCGGAGGGGTTTTTCGGGATGAGCAGTTCTTC.

The V gene is TRBV7-2, the J gene TRBJ2-5, with 8 nucleotides matching TRBD1. This CDR3 comprises 14 residues. V shed 5 bases and J 4 bases; nucleotides not matched to a gene: 6. Per the germline V gene, CDR1 is SGHTA and CDR2 is FQGNSA. CDR3 nucleotide sequence: TGTGCCAGCAGCCCACACGACAGGGGAGAGACCCAGTACTTC. Its translation: CASSPHDRGETQYF.